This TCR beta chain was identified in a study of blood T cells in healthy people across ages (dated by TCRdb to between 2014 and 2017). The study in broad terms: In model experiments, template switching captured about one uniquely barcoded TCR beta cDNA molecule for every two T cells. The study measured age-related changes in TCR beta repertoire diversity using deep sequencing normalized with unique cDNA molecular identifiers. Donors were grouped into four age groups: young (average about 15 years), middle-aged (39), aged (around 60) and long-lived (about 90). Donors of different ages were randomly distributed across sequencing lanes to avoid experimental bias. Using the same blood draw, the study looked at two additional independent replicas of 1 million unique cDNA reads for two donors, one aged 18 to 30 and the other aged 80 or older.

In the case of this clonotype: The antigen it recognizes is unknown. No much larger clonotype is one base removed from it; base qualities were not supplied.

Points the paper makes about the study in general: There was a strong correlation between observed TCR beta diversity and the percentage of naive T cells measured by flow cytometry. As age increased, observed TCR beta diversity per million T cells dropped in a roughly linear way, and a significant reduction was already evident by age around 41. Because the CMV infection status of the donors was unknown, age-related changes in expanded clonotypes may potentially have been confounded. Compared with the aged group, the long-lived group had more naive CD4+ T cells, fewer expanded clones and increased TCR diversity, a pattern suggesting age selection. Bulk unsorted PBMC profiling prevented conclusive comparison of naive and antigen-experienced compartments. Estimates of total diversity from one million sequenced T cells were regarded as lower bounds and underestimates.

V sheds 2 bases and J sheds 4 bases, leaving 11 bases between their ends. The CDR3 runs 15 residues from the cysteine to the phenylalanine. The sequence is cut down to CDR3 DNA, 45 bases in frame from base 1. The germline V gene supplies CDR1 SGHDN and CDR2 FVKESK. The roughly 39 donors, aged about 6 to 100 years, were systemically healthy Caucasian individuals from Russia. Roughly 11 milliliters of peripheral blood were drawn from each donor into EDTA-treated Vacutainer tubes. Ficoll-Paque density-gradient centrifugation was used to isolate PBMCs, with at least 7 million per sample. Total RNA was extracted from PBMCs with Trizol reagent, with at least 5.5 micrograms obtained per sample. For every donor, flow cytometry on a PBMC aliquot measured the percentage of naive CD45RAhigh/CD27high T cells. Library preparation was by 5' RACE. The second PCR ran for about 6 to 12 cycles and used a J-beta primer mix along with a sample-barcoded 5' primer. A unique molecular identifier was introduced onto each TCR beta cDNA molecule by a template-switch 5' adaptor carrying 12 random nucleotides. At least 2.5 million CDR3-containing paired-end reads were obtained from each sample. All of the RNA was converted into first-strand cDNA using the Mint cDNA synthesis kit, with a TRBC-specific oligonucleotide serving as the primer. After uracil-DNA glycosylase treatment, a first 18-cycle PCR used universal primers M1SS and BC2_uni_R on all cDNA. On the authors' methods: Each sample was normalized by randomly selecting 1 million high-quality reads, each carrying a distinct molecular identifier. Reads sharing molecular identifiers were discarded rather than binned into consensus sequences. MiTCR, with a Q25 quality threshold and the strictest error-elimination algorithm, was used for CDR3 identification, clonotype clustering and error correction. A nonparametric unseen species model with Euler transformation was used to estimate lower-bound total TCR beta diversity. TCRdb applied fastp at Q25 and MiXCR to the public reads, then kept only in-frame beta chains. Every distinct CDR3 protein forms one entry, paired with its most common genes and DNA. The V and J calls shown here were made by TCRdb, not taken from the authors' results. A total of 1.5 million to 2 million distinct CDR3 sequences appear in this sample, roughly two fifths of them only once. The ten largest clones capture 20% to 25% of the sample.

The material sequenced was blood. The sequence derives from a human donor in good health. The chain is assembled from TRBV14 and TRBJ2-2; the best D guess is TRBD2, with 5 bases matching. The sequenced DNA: TGTGCCAGCAGCCAATTCCCGGGGAGCACCGGGGAGCTGTTTTTT. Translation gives CASSQFPGSTGELFF.